The T cell receptor (beta chain) described here comes from a study of blood T cell repertoires in COVID-19 (dated by TCRdb to 2018 to 2020). About the study as a whole: Samples covering the acute and convalescent phases of COVID-19 were provided by collaborators in the United States, Italy and Spain. A freely available public database, intended as a resource for researchers studying the immune response to SARS-CoV-2, is where the repertoires were released. Sample metadata almost always included a de-identified subject ID, COVID-19 status, age in years and sex. The samples were drawn from two sources: the first 160 participants of the ongoing ImmuneRACE study, and some 1,300 subjects contributed by 6 global collaborators. The prospective study material was composed of cDNA or gDNA derived from T cells, B-cell-depleted T cells, or PBMCs. Where available, HLA class I and class II types were obtained from metadata supplied by the sample provider rather than from assay-based typing. Deeply sampled blood TCRbeta repertoires from subjects exposed to, actively infected with, or recovered from COVID-19 were included in the dataset.

Its CDR3 holds 12 amino acids, cysteine through phenylalanine. CDR3 DNA is the only sequence kept; it has 36 bases, read in frame from the first base. V is pruned by 5 bases and J by 5 bases, leaving 2 bases of the junction without a gene match. The germline V gene sets CDR1 to SGHRS and CDR2 to YFSETQ. The collaborating institutions used their own protocols to collect whole blood in K2EDTA tubes. For TCRbeta analysis, collaborator samples were shipped as frozen whole blood, as isolated PBMCs, or as DNA extracted from either sample type. TCRbeta CDR3 regions were amplified from genomic DNA using the immunoSEQ Assay, a bias-controlled multiplex PCR. As for how the authors treated the data: The number of nucleated cells in each sample was estimated by amplification of reference gene primers within the assay. To quantify the absolute abundance of each unique TCRbeta CDR3 rearrangement, sequence reads were collapsed and filtered. For each sample, productive Simpson clonality was calculated as the square root of Simpson's diversity index across productive rearrangements. The table was pulled from immuneACCESS by TCRdb, which kept in-frame rearrangements only. Such tables lose some clones; where checked, under half of the loss comes from unresolved V genes, and the rest has no known cause. V, J and clone size were drawn from that table, and D and trimming were deduced from the DNA. This sample is represented by fewer than 60,000 clones; around 79% of them were singletons. Under 30% of the sample is held by the ten biggest clonotypes.

Broad study findings and their caveats: The quantity of clinical and demographic metadata differed by source and by participant and was supplied without curation.

A word on this clone: Which antigen it targets is not known. No base-level quality is on record; no much larger clone is a single base apart. The same CDR3 also results from other DNA sequences found in this sample.

The sequenced material came from peripheral blood. Recombination joined TRBV5-1 with TRBJ2-5, and 8 bases in between align with TRBD2. The origin of this receptor is a man aged 70 or older with acute or convalescent COVID-19. The CDR3 protein is CASRAGAETQYF. The nucleotide sequence reads TGCGCCAGCAGAGCGGGGGCGGAGACCCAGTACTTC.